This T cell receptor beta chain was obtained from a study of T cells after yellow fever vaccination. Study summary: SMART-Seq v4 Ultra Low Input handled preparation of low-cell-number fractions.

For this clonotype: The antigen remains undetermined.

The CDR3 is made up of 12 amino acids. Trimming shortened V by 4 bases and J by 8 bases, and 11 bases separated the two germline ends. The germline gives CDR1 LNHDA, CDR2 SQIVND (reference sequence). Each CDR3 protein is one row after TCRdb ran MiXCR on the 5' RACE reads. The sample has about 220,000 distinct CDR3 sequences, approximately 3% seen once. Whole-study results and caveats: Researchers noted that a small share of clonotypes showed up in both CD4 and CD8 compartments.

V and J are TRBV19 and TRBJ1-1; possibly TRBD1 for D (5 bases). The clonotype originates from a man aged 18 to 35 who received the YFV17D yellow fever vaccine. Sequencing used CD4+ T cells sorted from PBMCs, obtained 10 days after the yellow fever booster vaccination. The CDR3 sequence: CASSNGGIEAFF. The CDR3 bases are TGTGCCAGTAGTAATGGGGGGATCGAAGCTTTCTTT. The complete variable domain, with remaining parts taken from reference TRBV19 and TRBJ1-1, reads DGGITQSPKYLFRKEGQNVTLSCEQNLNHDAMYWYRQDPGQGLRLIYYSQIVNDFQKGDIAEGYSVSREKKESFPLTVTSAQKNPTAFYLCASSNGGIEAFFGQGTRLTVV.